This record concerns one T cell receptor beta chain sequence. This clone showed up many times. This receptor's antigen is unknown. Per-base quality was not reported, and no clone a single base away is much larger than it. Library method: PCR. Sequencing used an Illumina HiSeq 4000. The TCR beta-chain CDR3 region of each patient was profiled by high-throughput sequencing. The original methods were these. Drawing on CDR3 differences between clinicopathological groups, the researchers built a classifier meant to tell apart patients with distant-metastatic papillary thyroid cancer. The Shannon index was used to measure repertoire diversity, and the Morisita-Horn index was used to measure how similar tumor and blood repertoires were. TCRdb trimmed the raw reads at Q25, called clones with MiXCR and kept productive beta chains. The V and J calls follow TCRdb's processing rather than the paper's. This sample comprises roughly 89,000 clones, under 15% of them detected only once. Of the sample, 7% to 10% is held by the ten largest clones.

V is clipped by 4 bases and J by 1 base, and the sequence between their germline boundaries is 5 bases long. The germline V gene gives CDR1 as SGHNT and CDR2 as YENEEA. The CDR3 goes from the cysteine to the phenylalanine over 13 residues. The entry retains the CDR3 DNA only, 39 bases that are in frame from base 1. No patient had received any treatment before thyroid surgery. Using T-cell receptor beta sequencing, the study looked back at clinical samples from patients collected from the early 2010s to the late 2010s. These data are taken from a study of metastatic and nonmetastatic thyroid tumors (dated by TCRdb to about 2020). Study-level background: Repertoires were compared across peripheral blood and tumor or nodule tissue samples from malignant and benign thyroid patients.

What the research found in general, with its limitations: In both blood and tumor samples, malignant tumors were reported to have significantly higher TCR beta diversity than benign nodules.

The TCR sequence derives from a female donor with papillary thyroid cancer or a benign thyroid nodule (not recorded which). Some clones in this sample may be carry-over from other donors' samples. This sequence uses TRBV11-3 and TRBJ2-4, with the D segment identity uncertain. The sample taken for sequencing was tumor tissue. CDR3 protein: CASSSQAKNIQYF. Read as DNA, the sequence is TGTGCCAGCAGCTCACAGGCCAAAAACATTCAGTACTTC.